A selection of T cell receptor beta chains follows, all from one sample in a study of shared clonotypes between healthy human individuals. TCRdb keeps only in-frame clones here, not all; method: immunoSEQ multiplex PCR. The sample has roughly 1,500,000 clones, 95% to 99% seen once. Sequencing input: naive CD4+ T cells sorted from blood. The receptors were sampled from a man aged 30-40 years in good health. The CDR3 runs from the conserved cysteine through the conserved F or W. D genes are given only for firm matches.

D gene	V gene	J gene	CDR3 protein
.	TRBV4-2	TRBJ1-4	CASSQVSAGGEKLFF
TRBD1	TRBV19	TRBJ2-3	CASSSRQGEDTQYF
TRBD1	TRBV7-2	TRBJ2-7	CASSGQGFEEQYF
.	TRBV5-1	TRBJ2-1	CASSLTFSSYNEQFF
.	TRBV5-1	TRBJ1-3	CASSPPTGNTIYF
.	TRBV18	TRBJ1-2	CASSPKAETNYGYTF
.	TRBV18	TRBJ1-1	CASSPRGNTEAFF
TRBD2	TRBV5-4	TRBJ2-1	CASRRSGDVYNEQFF
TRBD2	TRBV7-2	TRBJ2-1	CASSLPRGPGTSPYNEQFF
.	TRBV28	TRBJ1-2	CASSETTNYGYTF
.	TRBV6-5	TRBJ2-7	CASSLGQWTYEQYF
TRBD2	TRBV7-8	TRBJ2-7	CASSLGAGGIYEQYF
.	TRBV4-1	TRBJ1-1	CASSQGPGQNTEAFF
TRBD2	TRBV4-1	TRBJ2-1	CASSQGNSGFNEQFF
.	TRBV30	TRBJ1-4	CAWSEGRSNEKLFF
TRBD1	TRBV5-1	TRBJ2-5	CASSSGGRKGQQETQYF
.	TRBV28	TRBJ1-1	CASSSSGLRLNTEAFF
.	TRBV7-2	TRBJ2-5	CASSLSYIETQYF
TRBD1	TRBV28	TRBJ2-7	CASSKDRDSYEQYF
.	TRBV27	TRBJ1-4	CASSSSDKGQLFF
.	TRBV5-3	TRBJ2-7	CARSRYEQYF
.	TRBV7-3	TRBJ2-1	CASSFGGYNEQFF
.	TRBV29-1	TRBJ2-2	CSVGLYTGELFF
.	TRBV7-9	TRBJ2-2	CASSHRLKGATGELFF
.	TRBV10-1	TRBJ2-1	CASSVGPGDEQFF
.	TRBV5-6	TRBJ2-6	CASSLDIRYSGANVLTF
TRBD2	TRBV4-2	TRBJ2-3	CASSQEGSAGVKDTQYF
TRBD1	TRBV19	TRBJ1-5	CASSETGAHQPQHF
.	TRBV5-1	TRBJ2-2	CASSEQGPLTGELFF
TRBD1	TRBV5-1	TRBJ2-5	CASSGTGVAETQYF
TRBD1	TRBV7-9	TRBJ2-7	CASRRSGQGYEQYF
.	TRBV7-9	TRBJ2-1	CASSLTGSSYNEQFF
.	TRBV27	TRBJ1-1	CASRKITGFGRQNFNTEAFF
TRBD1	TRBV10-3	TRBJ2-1	CAIGPGQGINEQFF